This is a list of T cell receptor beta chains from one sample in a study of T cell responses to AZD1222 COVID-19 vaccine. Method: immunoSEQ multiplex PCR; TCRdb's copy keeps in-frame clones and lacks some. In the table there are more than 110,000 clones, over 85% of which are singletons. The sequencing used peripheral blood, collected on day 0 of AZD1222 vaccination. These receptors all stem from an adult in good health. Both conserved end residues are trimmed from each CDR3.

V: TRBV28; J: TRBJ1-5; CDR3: ASRIQGNSNQPQH
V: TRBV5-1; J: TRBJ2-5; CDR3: ASSSPPGHHQETQY
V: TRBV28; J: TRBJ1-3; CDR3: ASSPRGLTNTIY
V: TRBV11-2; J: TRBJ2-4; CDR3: ASSLGAAKNIQY
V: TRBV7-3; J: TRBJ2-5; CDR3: ASSLIRQETQY
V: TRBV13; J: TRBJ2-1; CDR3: ASSSGLAKSQIGQF
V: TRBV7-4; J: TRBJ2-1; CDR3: GGGERPYNEQF
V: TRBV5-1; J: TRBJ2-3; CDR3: ASNRAGGRGDTQY
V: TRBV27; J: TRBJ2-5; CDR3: ASSLRLAGGETQY
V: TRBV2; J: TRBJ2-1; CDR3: ASRDSGLYNEQF
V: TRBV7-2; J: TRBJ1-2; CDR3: ASSTRELGYT
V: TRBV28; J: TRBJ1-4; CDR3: ASSFLNRKSNEKLF
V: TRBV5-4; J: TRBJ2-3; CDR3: ASSLERERTDTQY
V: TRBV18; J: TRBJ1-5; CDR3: ASSPGQGIGQPQH
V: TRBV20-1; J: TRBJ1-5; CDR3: SASAGAQPQH
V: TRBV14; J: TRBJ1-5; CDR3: ASSQLPGHCFQPQH
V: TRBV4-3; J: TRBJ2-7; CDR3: ASSQDSGGPSYEQY
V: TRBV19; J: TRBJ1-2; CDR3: ASSYLDGTYGYT
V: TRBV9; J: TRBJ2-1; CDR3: ASSPQWGTSGNEQF
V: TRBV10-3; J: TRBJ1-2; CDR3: ATNSDFNYGYT
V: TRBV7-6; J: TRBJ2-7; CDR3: ASSLGTAGGDEQY
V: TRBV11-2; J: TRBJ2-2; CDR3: ASSLRGLRGNTGELF
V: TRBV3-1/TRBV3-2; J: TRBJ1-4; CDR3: ASSQGPTANEKLF
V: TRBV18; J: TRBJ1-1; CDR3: ASSPEWTGETEAF
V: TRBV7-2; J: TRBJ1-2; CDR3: ASSLAPGGQGDYGYT
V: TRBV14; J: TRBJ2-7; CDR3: ASSQDSYEQY
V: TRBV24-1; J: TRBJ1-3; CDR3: ATSDPSGGSAGNTIY
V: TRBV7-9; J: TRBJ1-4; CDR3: ASTRDSGKKLF
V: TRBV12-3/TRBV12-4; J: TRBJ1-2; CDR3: ASSPSEAYGYT
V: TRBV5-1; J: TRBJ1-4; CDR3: ASSLATATNEKLF
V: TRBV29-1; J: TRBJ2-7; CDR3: SVEVGAGGSHEQY
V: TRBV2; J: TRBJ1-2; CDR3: ASSVDAAINYGYT
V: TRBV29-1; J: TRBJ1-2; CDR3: STLGGIEGGYT